This entry lists 25 T cell receptor beta chains sequenced from one sample in a study of blood T cell repertoires in COVID-19. Measured with immunoSEQ multiplex PCR; TCRdb has only the in-frame clones, and not every one. The sample contains roughly 250,000 clones, approximately 90% of which appear only once. The sequenced sample consisted of peripheral blood. These receptors came from a woman between 35 and 50 years old who had recovered from COVID-19.

This clone occurred a few times. V usage is TRBV15 and J usage is TRBJ2-3, with 7 positions matching TRBD2. Germline loops: CDR1 LNHNV, CDR2 YYDKDF (reference sequence). The length of the CDR3 is 16 residues. The trim removed 1 base at V and 4 bases at J, leaving 8 bases unmatched. The CDR3 DNA sequence: TGTGCCACCAGCAGAGGGCGGGACTACCACTCAGATACGCAGTATTTT. Its protein is CATSRGRDYHSDTQYF.

This chain uses TRBV6-2 or TRBV6-3 with TRBJ2-7; 11 bases line up with TRBD2. The CDR3 is 16 amino acids. In germline, CDR1 is MNHEY, CDR2 SVGEGT. With 0 bases clipped from V and 3 bases from J, the junction kept 4 bases outside the gene matches. The CDR3 coding sequence is TGTGCCAGCAGTTACTCGAGGCTAGCGGGAGGCTACGAGCAGTACGTC. It is translated as CASSYSRLAGGYEQYV.

The V and J genes are TRBV27 and TRBJ1-1; D remains ambiguous. V was trimmed by 6 bases and J by 1 base, leaving 9 bases between them. CDR1 MNHEY and CDR2 SMNVEV come from the germline V gene (reference sequence). The CDR3 totals 13 residues. The CDR3 sequence is CASRGAGNTEAFF. The CDR3, as DNA: TGTGCCAGCAGGGGCGCGGGGAACACTGAAGCTTTCTTT.

This clone appeared a few times. This chain joins TRBV18 and TRBJ2-5, with 11 bases fitting TRBD2. The junction had 12 bases not matched to a gene; V was cut back by 3 bases and J by 0 bases. Looked up from germline, CDR1 is KGHSH and CDR2 is LQKENI. The CDR3 is 19 amino acids. The CDR3 coding sequence is TGTGCCAGCTCACCCACCCGGCTAGCGGGAGGACTAGACCAAGAGACCCAGTACTTC. The encoded protein is CASSPTRLAGGLDQETQYF.

This clone was recorded only once. The V gene is TRBV3-1 (or the pseudogene TRBV3-2), the J gene TRBJ1-1, with 7 nucleotides matching TRBD1. The trim removed 3 bases at V and 4 bases at J, leaving 2 bases unmatched. CDR1 is LGHDT and CDR2 is YNNKEL in the germline V gene (reference sequence). The CDR3 runs 13 residues. CDR3 bases: TGTGCCAGCAGCCAGGCAGGGGGCACTGAAGCTTTCTTT. Its translation is CASSQAGGTEAFF.

In DNA form, the CDR3 reads TGTGCCAGCAGCCCGCTGCTCCCGGGCTCTGGGGCCAACGTCCTGACTTTC. It is translated as CASSPLLPGSGANVLTF. J is TRBJ2-6 and V is TRBV7-3; D gene ambiguous. The CDR3 loop spans 17 amino acids. CDR1 is SGHTA, CDR2 FQGTGA, per germline. V lost 5 bases and J lost 0, with 14 bases in between.

The chain uses TRBV28 and TRBJ2-7, with TRBD2 matching over 13 bases. The CDR3 extends over 15 amino acids. The V and J ends lost 6 bases and 3 bases, in that order; junction bases with no gene match: 5. CDR1 is MDHEN, CDR2 SYDVKM, per germline. The CDR3 sequence: CASSRGLAGDYEQYF. DNA for the CDR3: TGTGCCAGCAGCCGAGGACTAGCGGGGGACTACGAGCAGTACTTC.

This rearrangement joins TRBV5-1 to TRBJ1-2; TRBD1 agrees at 9 bases. Germline V gene sequence: CDR1 SGHRS, CDR2 YFSETQ. The trim removed 8 bases at V and 14 bases at J, leaving 16 bases unmatched. This CDR3 is 13 amino acids long. The CDR3 nucleotides are TGCGCCAGACACTGGACAGGGGATAGTAGGGGAACCTTC. Translated, it gives CARHWTGDSRGTF.

This chain joins TRBV7-9 and TRBJ2-2, with D possibly TRBD2 on 6 matching bases. V was trimmed by 5 bases and J by 4 bases, leaving 20 bases between them. CDR1 and CDR2 (germline): SEHNR, FQNEAQ (reference sequence). The CDR3 is made up of 17 amino acids. CDR3 loop: CASSPPGLRGLTGELFF. As DNA, the CDR3 is TGTGCCAGCAGCCCGCCCGGTCTGCGGGGACTCACCGGGGAGCTGTTTTTT.

This clone appeared a single time. The gene calls are TRBV18 and TRBJ1-2; D ambiguous. From germline, CDR1 is KGHSH and CDR2 LQKENI. This CDR3 is built from 13 residues. V lost 2 bases to trimming and J lost 2 bases, with 6 bases between them. CDR3 bases: TGTGCCAGCTCACCAGCGGGAAACTATGGCTACACCTTC. Translating it yields CASSPAGNYGYTF.

The V gene is TRBV11-3, the J gene TRBJ1-2, with 10 nucleotides matching TRBD1. CDR1 is SGHNT and CDR2 is YENEEA in the germline V gene. The CDR3 contains 15 residues. J was trimmed by 5 bases and V by 3 bases; bases with no gene match: 6. CDR3 sequence: CASSLDRGVGYGYTF. CDR3 nucleotide sequence: TGTGCCAGCAGCTTGGACAGGGGGGTAGGGTATGGCTACACCTTC.

V is TRBV6-1 and J is TRBJ2-3; 8 bases align to TRBD1. The CDR3 is 15 residues long. V shed 2 bases, J shed 4 bases, and the junction held 5 bases outside the gene matches. CDR1 and CDR2 from the germline V gene are MNHNS and SASEGT. The CDR3 nucleotides read TGTGCCAGCAGTGAATCGGCAGGGGGCCCAGATACGCAGTATTTT. Translation gives CASSESAGGPDTQYF.

The V call is TRBV28, the J call TRBJ2-5, with TRBD2 matching 8 bases. This CDR3 has 15 amino acids. With 2 bases clipped from V and 6 bases from J, the junction kept 8 bases outside the gene matches. From germline, CDR1 is MDHEN and CDR2 SYDVKM. CDR3 coding DNA: TGTGCCAGCAGTTTAGGGGGACTAGGTCGGAAGACCCAGTACTTC. Encoded protein: CASSLGGLGRKTQYF.

The chain couples TRBV6-5 to TRBJ1-2; D unresolved. The germline V and J ends were trimmed by 5 bases and 4 bases, with 11 bases remaining between them. Germline CDR1 and CDR2: MNHEY and SVGAGI. The CDR3 length is 13 residues. CDR3 coding DNA: TGTGCCAGCAGTACCCGGAGTATCTATGGCTACACCTTC. Translation gives CASSTRSIYGYTF.

The gene calls are TRBV29-1 and TRBJ2-2; perhaps TRBD1 as D (5 bases). The CDR3 is 12 amino acids. Germline-derived CDR1 and CDR2 are SQVTM and ANQGSEA. V lost 4 bases and J lost 8, with 11 bases in between. The CDR3 here is CSVARGGGELFF. As DNA, the CDR3 is TGCAGCGTTGCAAGGGGTGGTGGGGAGCTGTTTTTT.

The chain couples TRBV6-5 to TRBJ2-7, with 7 bases identical to TRBD2. Germline lookup yields CDR1 MNHEY and CDR2 SVGAGI. Unmatched junction bases numbered 10, after V lost 8 bases and J lost 6 bases. CDR3 length equals 13 residues. Here the CDR3 DNA reads TGTGCCAGCTCCTGGGGGGGGAGTGGCGAGCAGTACTTC. Its translation is CASSWGGSGEQYF.

V usage is TRBV2 and J usage is TRBJ1-4; 10 nucleotides align to TRBD1. Trimming cost V 6 bases and J 4 bases; bases outside gene matches: 5. Germline values: CDR1 SNHLY, CDR2 FYNNEI. This CDR3 is 15 amino acids long. CDR3 DNA: TGTGCCAGCAGGGAGGGACAGGGGTATAATGAAAAACTGTTTTTT. This translates into CASREGQGYNEKLFF. Variable domain in full (rest from reference TRBV2 and TRBJ1-4): EPEVTQTPSHQVTQMGQEVILRCVPISNHLYFYWYRQILGQKVEFLVSFYNNEISEKSEIFDDQFSVERPDGSNFTLKIRSTKLEDSAMYFCASREGQGYNEKLFFGSGTQLSVL.

The rearrangement uses TRBV19 and TRBJ1-2; 7 bases are shared with TRBD1. The V segment lost 7 bases and the J segment 4 bases; nucleotides outside the gene matches: 9. Per the germline V gene, CDR1 is LNHDA and CDR2 is SQIVND (reference sequence). The CDR3 runs to 14 residues. CDR3 sequence (DNA): TGTGCCAGTACCCACGGCAGGGGGGCCTATGGCTACACCTTC. Translation: CASTHGRGAYGYTF. Using reference TRBV19 and TRBJ1-2 for the parts outside the CDR3, the full variable domain is DGGITQSPKYLFRKEGQNVTLSCEQNLNHDAMYWYRQDPGQGLRLIYYSQIVNDFQKGDIAEGYSVSREKKESFPLTVTSAQKNPTAFYLCASTHGRGAYGYTFGSGTRLTVV.

The genes are TRBV5-1 and TRBJ2-2, with TRBD2 matching over 8 bases. Germline assignment: CDR1 SGHRS and CDR2 YFSETQ. This CDR3 is 18 amino acids long. The ends lost 3 bases at V and 0 bases at J; junction bases unmatched: 10. The DNA of the CDR3 is TGCGCCAGCAGCTCGAACCAAGCGGGAGCCACGAACACCGGGGAGCTGTTTTTT. It is translated as CASSSNQAGATNTGELFF.

The chain has TRBV6-2 or TRBV6-3 and TRBJ2-2; weak D call: TRBD2 (5 bases). CDR1 and CDR2 from the germline V gene are MNHEY and SVGEGT. Trimming shortened V by 5 bases and J by 6 bases, and 13 bases separated the two germline ends. The CDR3 loop spans 14 amino acids. DNA for the CDR3: TGTGCCAGCAGTACCCCACGGGAATCCGGGGAGCTGTTTTTT. Its translation is CASSTPRESGELFF.

Concerning this clone itself: The same CDR3 can be traced to other DNA sequences in this sample. The chain employs TRBV6-5 and TRBJ2-7; 7 nucleotides align to TRBD1. Germline V gene lookup returns CDR1 MNHEY and CDR2 SVGAGI. CDR3 size: 14 residues. J gave up 0 bases and V 4 bases, and 3 bases lay outside the gene matches. CDR3 DNA sequence: TGTGCCAGCAGTTGGGCAGGGGGCTCCTACGAGCAGTACTTC. The encoded protein is CASSWAGGSYEQYF.

The gene calls are TRBV7-9 and TRBJ1-2; a possible D gene is TRBD1 (6 bases). Germline V lookup: CDR1 SEHNR, CDR2 FQNEAQ (reference sequence). The CDR3 is 15 residues long. The V end lost 1 base, the J end lost 0 bases, and 9 bases lay between the germline ends. The CDR3 DNA reads as TGTGCCAGCAGCTTAGGGACAGCGACTAACTATGGCTACACCTTC. Protein: CASSLGTATNYGYTF.

On this clone itself: The sample holds other DNA sequences that translate to the same CDR3. The chain has TRBV19 and TRBJ1-6; D unclear. Per germline, CDR1 LNHDA and CDR2 SQIVND (reference sequence). The CDR3 consists of 12 residues. The V gene lost 1 base and the J gene lost 9 bases, with 4 bases spanning the gap. The CDR3 region is CASSIGGSPLHF. The CDR3 region has the DNA TGTGCCAGTAGTATAGGCGGTTCACCCCTCCACTTT. The full variable domain, rest sourced from reference TRBV19 and TRBJ1-6, is DGGITQSPKYLFRKEGQNVTLSCEQNLNHDAMYWYRQDPGQGLRLIYYSQIVNDFQKGDIAEGYSVSREKKESFPLTVTSAQKNPTAFYLCASSIGGSPLHFGNGTRLTVT.

The genes are TRBV4-3 and TRBJ2-7, with TRBD2 identical over 10 bases. The CDR3 is made up of 14 amino acids. The V gene's germline CDR1 is LGHNA and CDR2 YSLEER. Trimming cost V 3 bases and J 3 bases; bases outside gene matches: 2. The chain's CDR3 is CASSHGLAVYEQYF. The DNA of the CDR3 is TGCGCCAGCAGCCATGGACTAGCGGTCTACGAGCAGTACTTC.

This chain joins TRBV5-1 and TRBJ2-3, with D tentatively TRBD2 (5 bases). Germline V gene lookup returns CDR1 SGHRS and CDR2 YFSETQ. The V end lost 2 bases, the J end lost 7 bases, and 5 bases lay between the germline ends. This CDR3 is built from 11 residues. The CDR3 DNA sequence: TGCGCCAGCAGCTTCGGGAATACGCAGTATTTT. As protein: CASSFGNTQYF.